The 26 T cell receptor beta chains in this list originate from one sample, sequenced in a study of cytomegalovirus exposure and HLA in healthy donors. The method was immunoSEQ multiplex PCR; TCRdb's version includes in-frame clones alone and lacks a portion of them. The sample shows some 170,000 clones, approximately 90% of them seen only once. Sequencing was carried out using PBMCs. The receptors were gathered from a woman aged 30 to 39 in good health and CMV-seronegative.

This clone has a handful of counts. This sequence joins TRBV6-1 and TRBJ1-1, with D tentatively TRBD1 (6 bases). Per the germline V gene, CDR1 is MNHNS and CDR2 is SASEGT. The CDR3 runs to 14 residues. V was clipped by 4 bases and J by 5 bases, with 14 bases between them. The CDR3 DNA reads TGTGCCAGCAGTGGGGGAGGGGGGAGGACTGAAGCTTTCTTT. Protein sequence: CASSGGGGRTEAFF.

The rearrangement uses TRBV27 and TRBJ1-6, with D maybe TRBD1 (6 bases). Germline V gives CDR1 MNHEY, CDR2 SMNVEV (reference sequence). V was pared by 3 bases and J by 5 bases, with 17 bases between. The CDR3 runs to 17 residues. The CDR3 loop reads CASSFRLGAGDNSPLHF. The DNA of the CDR3 is TGTGCCAGCAGTTTCAGGTTGGGGGCAGGGGATAATTCACCCCTCCACTTT.

V gene TRBV11-3 combines with J gene TRBJ2-1; TRBD1 matches at 12 bases. V was clipped by 0 bases and J by 6 bases; unmatched bases: 3. The CDR3 runs 16 residues. The germline V gene encodes CDR1 SGHNT and CDR2 YENEEA. The CDR3 bases are TGTGCCAGCAGCTTAGAGGGGACAGGGGGCATCAATGAGCAGTTCTTC. Amino acid sequence: CASSLEGTGGINEQFF.

The chain employs TRBV30 and TRBJ2-2; D is perhaps TRBD1 (5 bases). Germline-derived CDR1 and CDR2 are GTSNPN and SVGIG (reference sequence). The CDR3 covers 17 residues. V shed 0 bases and J shed 0 bases, with 14 bases lying between them. CDR3 coding DNA: TGTGCCTGGAGTGTAAGGGGCCTACCCTCGAACACCGGGGAGCTGTTTTTT. Translated: CAWSVRGLPSNTGELFF.

The chain combines TRBV7-8 with TRBJ2-7, with 8 positions matching TRBD2. The CDR3 has 15 residues. V lost 2 bases to trimming and J lost 2 bases; unmatched junction nucleotides: 5. Per the germline V gene, CDR1 is SGHVS and CDR2 is FQNEAQ. The CDR3 nucleotides are TGTGCCAGCAGCTTAAAGGCGGGGGGTCCCTACGAGCAGTACTTC. Its protein is CASSLKAGGPYEQYF.

In this sample, this clone turned up once. This chain uses TRBV28 with TRBJ1-2; TRBD1 aligns across 7 bases. V was pared by 6 bases and J by 2 bases, with 3 bases of the junction left unmatched. The CDR3 spans 13 residues. Germline V gene lookup returns CDR1 MDHEN and CDR2 SYDVKM. The CDR3 is CASRGTENYGYTF. In nucleotides, the CDR3 is TGTGCCAGCAGGGGGACAGAAAACTATGGCTACACCTTC.

This chain's CDR3 is CASSRGDYEQYF. CDR3 in DNA: TGTGCCAGCAGTCGCGGGGACTACGAGCAGTACTTC. This chain connects TRBV6-1 to TRBJ2-7, with D perhaps matching TRBD2 (6 bases). CDR3 length: 12 amino acids. The germline gives CDR1 MNHNS, CDR2 SASEGT. Between the trimmed V and J ends, which lost 5 bases and 3 bases, there was a span of 8 bases.

The chain carries TRBV5-4 and TRBJ2-3, with no clear D. The germline gives CDR1 SGHNT, CDR2 YYREEE (reference sequence). The CDR3 length is 16 residues. V was shortened by 0 bases and J by 0 bases, with 11 bases between the two germline ends. The CDR3, as DNA: TGTGCCAGCAGCTTGGGTGCGGCGGCTAGCACAGATACGCAGTATTTT. Translated, it gives CASSLGAAASTDTQYF.

This clone was recorded a few times. This chain joins TRBV4-1 and TRBJ1-2, with a tentative D call TRBD1 (5 bases). Germline V CDR1 and CDR2: MGHRA, YSYEKL. The CDR3 consists of 12 residues. Between the trimmed V and J ends, which lost 6 bases and 5 bases, there was a span of 10 bases. The CDR3, as DNA: TGCGCCAGCAGTCGCAGGGATTATGGCTACACCTTC. Amino acid sequence: CASSRRDYGYTF.

The rearrangement links TRBV25-1 to TRBJ2-1; 11 bases align to TRBD2. The CDR3 spans 18 residues. Unmatched junction bases numbered 12, after V lost 4 bases and J lost 4 bases. Germline lookup yields CDR1 MGHDK and CDR2 SYGVNS. CDR3 loop: CASSGLGTSGNHYNEQFF. CDR3 DNA: TGTGCCAGCAGTGGCCTCGGGACTAGCGGAAACCATTACAATGAGCAGTTCTTC.

The chain combines TRBV7-9 with TRBJ2-3; possibly TRBD1 for D (5 bases). Deletions cut 2 bases from V and 4 bases from J, with 7 bases between. The CDR3 has 13 amino acids. CDR1 is SEHNR and CDR2 is FQNEAQ in the germline V gene (reference sequence). In nucleotides, the CDR3 is TGTGCCAGCAGCTTATTAGGGGCAGATACGCAGTATTTT. This codes for CASSLLGADTQYF. Complete variable domain (other parts from reference TRBV7-9 and TRBJ2-3): DTGVSQNPRHKITKRGQNVTFRCDPISEHNRLYWYRQTLGQGPEFLTYFQNEAQLEKSRLLSDRFSAERPKGSFSTLEIQRTEQGDSAMYLCASSLLGADTQYFGPGTRLTVL.

The sample holds a few counts of this clone. V usage is TRBV6-1 and J usage is TRBJ1-5; 10 bases are a match to TRBD1. CDR3 length equals 16 residues. V lost 2 bases, J lost 4 bases, and 5 bases stayed unmatched. CDR1 MNHNS and CDR2 SASEGT come from the germline V gene. The CDR3, as DNA: TGTGCCAGCAGTGAACTGACAGGGGGCTGGAATCAGCCCCAGCATTTT. Translated: CASSELTGGWNQPQHF.

The chain combines TRBV29-1 with TRBJ1-1; no clear D. The germline gives CDR1 SQVTM, CDR2 ANQGSEA. This CDR3 region has 10 residues. Trimming stripped 4 bases from V and 11 bases from J, with 11 bases between. Here the CDR3 reads CSVGGLTAFF. CDR3 sequence (DNA): TGCAGCGTTGGCGGGCTTACGGCTTTCTTT.

This clone came up once. The chain links TRBV25-1 to TRBJ2-3; the match to TRBD2 covers 9 bases. Germline values: CDR1 MGHDK, CDR2 SYGVNS. This CDR3 comprises 14 residues. The trim removed 8 bases at V and 7 bases at J, leaving 10 bases unmatched. The CDR3 region has the DNA TGTGCCAGCCGACCCAGCGGGGGGCGATATACGCAGTATTTT. It codes for CASRPSGGRYTQYF.

V gene TRBV5-5 combines with J gene TRBJ2-2; 7 bases map to TRBD1. V was pared by 0 bases and J by 4 bases, with 9 bases of the junction left unmatched. This CDR3 has 17 amino acids. Germline loops: CDR1 SGHKS, CDR2 YYEKEE (reference sequence). CDR3: CASSLVGSGGATGELFF. In DNA, the CDR3 is TGTGCCAGCAGCTTGGTAGGGTCAGGGGGTGCCACCGGGGAGCTGTTTTTT.

The chain is built from TRBV4-1 and TRBJ2-7, with 9 bases fitting TRBD2. The CDR3 has 16 residues. J gave up 2 bases and V 0 bases, and 5 bases lay outside the gene matches. Germline V CDR1 and CDR2: MGHRA, YSYEKL. The CDR3 loop reads CASSQDLGTSPYEQYF. In DNA form, the CDR3 reads TGCGCCAGCAGCCAAGATCTAGGGACTAGCCCCTACGAGCAGTACTTC.

This clone showed up just a few times. The chain combines TRBV20-1 with TRBJ1-2; D unresolved. Trimming left V 4 bases short and J 3 bases short, with 3 bases between. Germline CDR1 DFQATT, CDR2 SNEGSKA (reference sequence). This CDR3 contains 10 residues. The CDR3 region has the DNA TGCAGTGCTACATACTATGGCTACACCTTC. It codes for CSATYYGYTF.

In this sample, this clone turned up a few times. The chain couples TRBV7-8 to TRBJ2-2; no clear D gene. The CDR3 sequence is 13 residues long. Germline CDR1 SGHVS, CDR2 FQNEAQ. The V gene lost 2 bases and the J gene lost 6 bases, with 7 bases spanning the gap. The CDR3 nucleotides are TGTGCCAGCAGCTTATTACGGGCCGGGGAGCTGTTTTTT. Translation gives CASSLLRAGELFF.

This clone showed up just a few times. The chain is built from TRBV30 and TRBJ1-5, with 9 bases identical to TRBD1. V dropped 3 bases and J dropped 2; count of bases not matched to a gene: 5. The CDR3 covers 15 residues. Germline assignment: CDR1 GTSNPN and CDR2 SVGIG (reference sequence). This chain's CDR3 is CAWREGQGGNQPQHF. The DNA of the CDR3 is TGTGCCTGGAGAGAGGGACAGGGCGGCAATCAGCCCCAGCATTTT.

The chain is built from TRBV5-1 and TRBJ1-4; D is unclear. The CDR3 is 14 amino acids. V was pared by 0 bases and J by 2 bases, with 5 bases between. Germline V lookup: CDR1 SGHRS, CDR2 YFSETQ. The CDR3 loop is CASSLASTNEKLFF. The CDR3 DNA reads as TGCGCCAGCAGCTTGGCCTCGACTAATGAAAAACTGTTTTTT. The full variable domain, rest sourced from reference TRBV5-1 and TRBJ1-4, is KAGVTQTPRYLIKTRGQQVTLSCSPISGHRSVSWYQQTPGQGLQFLFEYFSETQRNKGNFPGRFSGRQFSNSRSEMNVSTLELGDSALYLCASSLASTNEKLFFGSGTQLSVL.

The chain joins TRBV5-8 to TRBJ2-7, with D hard to call. CDR3 size: 14 residues. Per germline, CDR1 SGHTS and CDR2 YDEGEE. V was pared by 0 bases and J by 3 bases, with 10 bases between. This CDR3 is CASSLGGYGYEQYF. The CDR3 DNA sequence: TGTGCCAGCAGCTTGGGAGGTTATGGCTACGAGCAGTACTTC.

The rearrangement joins TRBV5-1 to TRBJ2-7, with a tentative D call TRBD2 (5 bases). Germline CDR1 is SGHRS and CDR2 is YFSETQ. V lost 4 bases and J 1 base, leaving 15 bases between the germline ends. The CDR3 is 15 residues long. CDR3: CASSKEDWRSYEQYF. CDR3 sequence (DNA): TGCGCCAGCAGCAAGGAGGACTGGAGGTCCTACGAGCAGTACTTC.

The chain recombines TRBV7-2 with TRBJ2-1; 7 bases are shared with TRBD2. The V segment lost 3 bases and the J segment 3 bases; nucleotides outside the gene matches: 5. CDR1 and CDR2 (germline): SGHTA, FQGNSA. The CDR3 has 15 amino acids. The CDR3 here is CASSLETSYYNEQFF. CDR3 DNA sequence: TGTGCCAGCAGCTTGGAGACTAGCTACTACAATGAGCAGTTCTTC.

J is TRBJ2-1 and V is TRBV10-2; TRBD2 aligns across 13 bases. The CDR3 has 16 amino acids. Germline V CDR1 and CDR2: WSHSY, SAAADI. V shed 6 bases and J 2 bases; nucleotides not matched to a gene: 4. CDR3 protein: CASRDGTSGAYNEQFF. As DNA, the CDR3 is TGCGCCAGCAGAGACGGGACTAGCGGGGCCTACAATGAGCAGTTCTTC.

The chain is built from TRBV29-1 and TRBJ1-1; D is undetermined. This CDR3 is 13 amino acids long. The V and J ends lost 6 bases and 7 bases respectively, with 18 bases between them. CDR1 and CDR2 from the germline V gene are SQVTM and ANQGSEA. CDR3 amino acids: CSVHEGFEDEAFF. The CDR3, as DNA: TGCAGCGTCCATGAGGGATTTGAGGATGAAGCTTTCTTT.

The V and J genes are TRBV5-6 and TRBJ1-3, with a tentative D call TRBD1 (5 bases). Trimming took off 3 bases at V and 0 bases at J, with 16 bases between the two ends. Germline assignment: CDR1 SGHDT and CDR2 YYEEEE. This CDR3 contains 17 residues. The DNA of the CDR3 is TGTGCCAGCAGCTCTCTGGGGGGATGGGCCTCTGGAAACACCATATATTTT. It codes for CASSSLGGWASGNTIYF.